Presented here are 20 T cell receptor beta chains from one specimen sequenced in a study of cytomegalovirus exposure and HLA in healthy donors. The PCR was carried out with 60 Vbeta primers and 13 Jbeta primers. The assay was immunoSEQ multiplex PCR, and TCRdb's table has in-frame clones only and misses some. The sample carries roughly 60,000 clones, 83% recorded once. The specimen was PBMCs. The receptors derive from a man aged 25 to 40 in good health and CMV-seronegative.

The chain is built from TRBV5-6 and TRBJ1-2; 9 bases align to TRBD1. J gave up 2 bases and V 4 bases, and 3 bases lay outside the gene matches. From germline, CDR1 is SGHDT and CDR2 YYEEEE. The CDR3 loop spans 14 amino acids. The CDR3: CASSPGQGNYGYTF. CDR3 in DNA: TGTGCCAGCAGCCCAGGACAGGGGAACTATGGCTACACCTTC.

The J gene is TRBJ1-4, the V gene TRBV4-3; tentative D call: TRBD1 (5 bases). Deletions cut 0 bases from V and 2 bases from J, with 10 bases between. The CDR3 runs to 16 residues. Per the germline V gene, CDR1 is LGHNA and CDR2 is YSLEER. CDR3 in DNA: TGCGCCAGCAGCCAAGATCGAGACAGTACTAATGAAAAACTGTTTTTT. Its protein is CASSQDRDSTNEKLFF.

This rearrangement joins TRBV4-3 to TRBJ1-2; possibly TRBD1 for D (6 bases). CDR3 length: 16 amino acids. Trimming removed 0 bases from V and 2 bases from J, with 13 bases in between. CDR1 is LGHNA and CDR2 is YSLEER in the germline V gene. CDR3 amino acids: CASSQEPYRENYGYTF. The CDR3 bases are TGCGCCAGCAGCCAAGAACCATACAGGGAGAACTATGGCTACACCTTC.

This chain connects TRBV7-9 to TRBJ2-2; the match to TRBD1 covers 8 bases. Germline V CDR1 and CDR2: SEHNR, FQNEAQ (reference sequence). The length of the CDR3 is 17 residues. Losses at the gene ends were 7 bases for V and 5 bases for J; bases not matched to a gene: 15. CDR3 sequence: CASNMNPGQVETGELFF. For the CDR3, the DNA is TGTGCCAGCAACATGAATCCGGGACAGGTAGAAACCGGGGAGCTGTTTTTT.

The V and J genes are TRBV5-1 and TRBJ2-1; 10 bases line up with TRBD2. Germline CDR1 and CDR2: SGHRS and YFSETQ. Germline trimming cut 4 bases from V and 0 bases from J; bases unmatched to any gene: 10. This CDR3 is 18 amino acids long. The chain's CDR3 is CASSGVAGGESSYNEQFF. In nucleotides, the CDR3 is TGCGCCAGCAGCGGGGTAGCGGGGGGCGAAAGCTCCTACAATGAGCAGTTCTTC. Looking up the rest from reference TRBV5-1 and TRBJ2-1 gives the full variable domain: KAGVTQTPRYLIKTRGQQVTLSCSPISGHRSVSWYQQTPGQGLQFLFEYFSETQRNKGNFPGRFSGRQFSNSRSEMNVSTLELGDSALYLCASSGVAGGESSYNEQFFGPGTRLTVL.

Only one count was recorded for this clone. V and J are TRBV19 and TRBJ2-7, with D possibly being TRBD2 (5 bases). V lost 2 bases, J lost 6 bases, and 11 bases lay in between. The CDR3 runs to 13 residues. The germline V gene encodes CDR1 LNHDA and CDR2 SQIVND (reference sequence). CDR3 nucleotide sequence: TGTGCCAGTAGTATACGGCTAGCTCTCGAGCAGTACTTC. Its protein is CASSIRLALEQYF.

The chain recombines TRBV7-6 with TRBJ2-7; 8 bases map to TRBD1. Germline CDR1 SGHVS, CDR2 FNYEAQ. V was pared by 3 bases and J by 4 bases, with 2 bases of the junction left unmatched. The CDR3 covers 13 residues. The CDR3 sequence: CASSLGDRYEQYF. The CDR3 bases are TGTGCCAGCAGCTTGGGGGACAGGTACGAGCAGTACTTC.

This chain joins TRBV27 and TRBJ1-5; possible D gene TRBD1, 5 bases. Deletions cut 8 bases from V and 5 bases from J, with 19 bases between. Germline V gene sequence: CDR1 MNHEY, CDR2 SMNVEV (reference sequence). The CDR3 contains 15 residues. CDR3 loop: CASVTAGRRDQPQHF. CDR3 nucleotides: TGTGCCAGCGTGACGGCAGGCCGCAGGGATCAGCCCCAGCATTTT.

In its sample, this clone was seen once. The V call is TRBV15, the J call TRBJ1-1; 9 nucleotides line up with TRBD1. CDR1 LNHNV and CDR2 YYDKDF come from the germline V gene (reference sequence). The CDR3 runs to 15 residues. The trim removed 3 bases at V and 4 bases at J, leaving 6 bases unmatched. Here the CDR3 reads CATSRDRGGSTEAFF. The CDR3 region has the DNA TGTGCCACCAGCAGGGACAGGGGAGGGTCCACTGAAGCTTTCTTT.

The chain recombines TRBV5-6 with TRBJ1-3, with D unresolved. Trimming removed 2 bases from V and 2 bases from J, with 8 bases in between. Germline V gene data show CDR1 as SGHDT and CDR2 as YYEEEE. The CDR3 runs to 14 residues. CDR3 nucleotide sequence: TGTGCCAGCAGCTTATGGGAGACTGGAAACACCATATATTTT. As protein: CASSLWETGNTIYF.

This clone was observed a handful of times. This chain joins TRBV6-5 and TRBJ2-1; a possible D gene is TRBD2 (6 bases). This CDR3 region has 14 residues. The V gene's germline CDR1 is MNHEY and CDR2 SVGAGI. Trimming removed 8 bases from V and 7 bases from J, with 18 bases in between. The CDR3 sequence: CASGEEVRGNEQFF. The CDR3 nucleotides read TGTGCCAGCGGGGAAGAGGTTCGGGGGAATGAGCAGTTCTTC.

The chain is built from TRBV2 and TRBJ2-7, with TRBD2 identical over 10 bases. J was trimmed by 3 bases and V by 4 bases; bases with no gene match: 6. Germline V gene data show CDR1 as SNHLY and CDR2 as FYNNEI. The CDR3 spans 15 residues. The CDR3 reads CASSGGTSVGYEQYF. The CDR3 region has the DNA TGTGCCAGCAGTGGGGGGACTAGCGTCGGCTACGAGCAGTACTTC.

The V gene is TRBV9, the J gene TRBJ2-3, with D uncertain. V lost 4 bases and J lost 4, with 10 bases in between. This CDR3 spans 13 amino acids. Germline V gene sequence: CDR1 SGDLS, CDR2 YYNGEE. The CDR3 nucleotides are TGTGCCAGCAGCCTCCGTCCCCCAGATACGCAGTATTTT. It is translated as CASSLRPPDTQYF.

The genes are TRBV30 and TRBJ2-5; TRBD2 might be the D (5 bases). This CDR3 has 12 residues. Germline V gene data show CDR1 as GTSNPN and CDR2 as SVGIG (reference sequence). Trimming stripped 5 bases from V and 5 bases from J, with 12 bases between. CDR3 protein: CAWETRGETQYF. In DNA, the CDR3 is TGTGCCTGGGAGACCCGCGGGGAGACCCAGTACTTC.

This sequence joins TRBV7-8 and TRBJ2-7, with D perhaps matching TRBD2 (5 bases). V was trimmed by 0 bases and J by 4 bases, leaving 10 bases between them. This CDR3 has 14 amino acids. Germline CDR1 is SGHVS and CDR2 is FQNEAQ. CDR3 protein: CASSLAVGLYEQYF. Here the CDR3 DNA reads TGTGCCAGCAGCTTAGCAGTAGGACTTTACGAGCAGTACTTC.

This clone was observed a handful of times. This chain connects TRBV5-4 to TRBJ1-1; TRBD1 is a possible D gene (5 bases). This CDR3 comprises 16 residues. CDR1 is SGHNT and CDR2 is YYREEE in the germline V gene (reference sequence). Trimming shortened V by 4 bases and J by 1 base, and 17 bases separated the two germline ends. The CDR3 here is CASSPYPEGRNTEAFF. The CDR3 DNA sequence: TGTGCCAGCAGCCCCTACCCGGAGGGACGGAACACTGAAGCTTTCTTT.

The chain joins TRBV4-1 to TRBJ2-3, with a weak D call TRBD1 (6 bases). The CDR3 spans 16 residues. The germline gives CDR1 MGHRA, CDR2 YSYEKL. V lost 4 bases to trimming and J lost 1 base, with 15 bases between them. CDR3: CASSPRDTARTDTQYF. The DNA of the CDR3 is TGCGCCAGCAGCCCCCGGGACACTGCCCGCACAGATACGCAGTATTTT.

The CDR3 DNA reads TGTGCCAGCAGCACTCGACAGGGGACTGAAGCTTTCTTT. Translated, it gives CASSTRQGTEAFF. V is TRBV13 and J is TRBJ1-1, with 8 bases lining up with TRBD1. The CDR3 spans 13 residues. In germline, CDR1 is PRHDT, CDR2 FYEKMQ (reference sequence). With V trimmed by 5 bases and J by 5 bases, 4 bases remained unmatched.

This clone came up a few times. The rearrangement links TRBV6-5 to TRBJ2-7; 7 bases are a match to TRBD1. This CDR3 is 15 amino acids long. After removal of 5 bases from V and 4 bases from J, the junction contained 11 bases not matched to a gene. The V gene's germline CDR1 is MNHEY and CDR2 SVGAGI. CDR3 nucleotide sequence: TGTGCCAGCAGTCGCTCGCAGGGGGTGTGGTACGAGCAGTACTTC. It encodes CASSRSQGVWYEQYF.

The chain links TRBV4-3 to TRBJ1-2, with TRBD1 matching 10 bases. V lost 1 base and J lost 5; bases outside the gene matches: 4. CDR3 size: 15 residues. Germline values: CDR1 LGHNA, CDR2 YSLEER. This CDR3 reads CASSQGTGGIYGYTF. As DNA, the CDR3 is TGCGCCAGCAGCCAAGGGACAGGGGGAATATATGGCTACACCTTC.